These 28 T cell receptor beta chains were sequenced from one sample in a study of T cell changes during pregnancy in multiple sclerosis. The repertoire was sequenced with immunoSEQ multiplex PCR; TCRdb's copy has only in-frame clones and lacks some. Here the sample spans more than 75,000 clones, approximately 94% being singletons. The sequenced sample was peripheral blood, obtained in the third trimester of pregnancy. The receptors originated from a female donor with multiple sclerosis, enrolled in a pregnancy study.

The V and J genes are TRBV6-1 and TRBJ2-7; TRBD2 agrees at 9 bases. Per the germline V gene, CDR1 is MNHNS and CDR2 is SASEGT. The CDR3 sequence is 17 residues long. V was clipped by 0 bases and J by 1 base; unmatched bases: 7. Written as DNA, the CDR3 is TGTGCCAGCAGTGAAGCGCTTCTGAGCGGGGGGTCCTACGAGCAGTACTTC. This gives the protein CASSEALLSGGSYEQYF.

The chain carries TRBV9 and TRBJ2-1; 7 bases are shared with TRBD2. This CDR3 contains 15 residues. Germline CDR1 SGDLS, CDR2 YYNGEE. V was clipped by 0 bases and J by 5 bases; unmatched bases: 5. This CDR3 reads CASSVGGGGNNEQFF. As DNA, the CDR3 is TGTGCCAGCAGCGTAGGTGGGGGGGGGAACAATGAGCAGTTCTTC. Full variable domain (remainder filled in from reference TRBV9 and TRBJ2-1): DSGVTQTPKHLITATGQRVTLRCSPRSGDLSVYWYQQSLDQGLQFLIQYYNGEERAKGNILERFSAQQFPDLHSELNLSSLELGDSALYFCASSVGGGGNNEQFFGPGTRLTVL.

The chain is built from TRBV30 and TRBJ2-1, with unresolved D. Looked up from germline, CDR1 is GTSNPN and CDR2 is SVGIG (reference sequence). V was cut by 2 bases and J by 4 bases, with 9 bases left in between. This CDR3 contains 13 residues. CDR3 protein: CAWSRNLYNEQFF. The CDR3 coding sequence is TGTGCCTGGAGTAGAAACTTGTACAATGAGCAGTTCTTC.

The rearrangement links TRBV10-3 to TRBJ1-2, with 8 bases matching TRBD1. There are 16 residues in the CDR3. Trimming took 0 bases from V and 3 from J; bases not matched to a gene: 6. The V gene's germline CDR1 is ENHRY and CDR2 SYGVKD. CDR3 residues: CAISESYQGADYGYTF. For the CDR3, the DNA is TGTGCCATCAGTGAGTCGTATCAGGGGGCGGACTATGGCTACACCTTC.

The chain carries TRBV27 and TRBJ1-1, with D tentatively TRBD1 (6 bases). The CDR3 covers 16 residues. The V and J ends lost 0 bases and 0 bases respectively, with 11 bases between them. Germline lookup yields CDR1 MNHEY and CDR2 SMNVEV (reference sequence). The CDR3 DNA is TGTGCCAGCAGTTTATCGCAGGGGACAATGAACACTGAAGCTTTCTTT. It encodes CASSLSQGTMNTEAFF.

This chain links TRBV21-1 with TRBJ1-6; TRBD1 was called by the table and not checked on the DNA. TRBV21-1 is flagged as a pseudogene. This CDR3 is 19 amino acids long. The CDR3 DNA is TGTGCCAGCAGCAAAGCGCGGGTAGAACAGGGAAGTATGGATTCACCCCTCCACTTT. Encoded protein: CASSKARVEQGSMDSPLHF.

The J gene is TRBJ2-7, the V gene TRBV20-1; D call uncertain. Germline-derived CDR1 and CDR2 are DFQATT and SNEGSKA (reference sequence). CDR3 length: 11 residues. The ends were cut back, 7 bases at V and 4 bases at J, with 11 bases in the middle. The DNA for the CDR3 is TGCAGTGTCCCGGTTGTATACGAGCAGTACTTC. It yields the protein CSVPVVYEQYF.

The J gene is TRBJ2-5, the V gene TRBV21-1; TRBD2, as called in the table, went unchecked against the DNA. TRBV21-1 is assigned pseudogene status. The CDR3 has 18 residues. CDR3 in DNA: TGTGCCAGCAGCAAAAAATCGGCTAGCGGGATTAAACAAGAGACCCAGTACTTC. Translation: CASSKKSASGIKQETQYF.

The chain is built from TRBV4-1 and TRBJ2-2; no firm D call. Germline values: CDR1 MGHRA, CDR2 YSYEKL. Deletions cut 5 bases from V and 1 base from J, with 5 bases between. The CDR3 runs to 13 residues. CDR3 DNA: TGCGCCAGCAGCGGCGGGAACACCGGGGAGCTGTTTTTT. It is translated as CASSGGNTGELFF.

The V and J genes are TRBV6-5 and TRBJ1-1, with a weak D call TRBD1 (6 bases). The CDR3 is 14 amino acids. Germline loops: CDR1 MNHEY, CDR2 SVGAGI. V dropped 4 bases and J dropped 2 bases, with 11 bases sitting between them. CDR3 nucleotides: TGTGCCAGCAGTTCGGGACAAATTAACACTGAAGCTTTCTTT. Amino acid sequence: CASSSGQINTEAFF.

The chain uses TRBV28 and TRBJ1-1; the D is unclear. Trimming removed 7 bases at V and 4 bases at J, with 10 bases between. Looked up from germline, CDR1 is MDHEN and CDR2 is SYDVKM. The length of the CDR3 is 12 residues. CDR3 residues: CASTPVATEAFF. CDR3 nucleotide sequence: TGTGCCAGCACCCCCGTGGCCACTGAAGCTTTCTTT. Full variable domain (missing parts from reference TRBV28 and TRBJ1-1): DVKVTQSSRYLVKRTGEKVFLECVQDMDHENMFWYRQDPGLGLRLIYFSYDVKMKEKGDIPEGYSVSREKKERFSLILESASTNQTSMYLCASTPVATEAFFGQGTRLTVV.

The J gene is TRBJ2-2, the V gene TRBV6-1; TRBD1 matches at 8 bases. From germline, CDR1 is MNHNS and CDR2 SASEGT. This CDR3 contains 17 residues. V gave up 0 bases and J gave up 4 bases; unmatched junction bases: 7. CDR3 in amino acids: CASSEAAGTGGTGELFF. The DNA of the CDR3 is TGTGCCAGCAGTGAAGCTGCCGGGACAGGAGGCACCGGGGAGCTGTTTTTT.

The V call is TRBV6-6, the J call TRBJ2-5; TRBD2 might be the D (5 bases). V lost 2 bases to trimming and J lost 2 bases, with 9 bases between them. The germline V gene has CDR1 MNHNY and CDR2 SVGAGI (reference sequence). The length of the CDR3 is 14 residues. The CDR3, as DNA: TGTGCCAGCAGTTACATCGGGGTGCAAGAGACCCAGTACTTC. Encoded protein: CASSYIGVQETQYF.

V is TRBV6-5 and J is TRBJ1-2; 7 bases are a match to TRBD1. With 6 bases clipped from V and 5 bases from J, the junction kept 9 bases outside the gene matches. Germline lookup yields CDR1 MNHEY and CDR2 SVGAGI. There are 14 residues in the CDR3. This chain's CDR3 is CASSRQGGLYGYTF. The CDR3 DNA is TGTGCCAGCAGCCGCCAGGGGGGCCTTTATGGCTACACCTTC.

V is TRBV19 and J is TRBJ1-6; the D is unclear. This CDR3 spans 14 amino acids. The V gene lost 5 bases and the J gene lost 7 bases, with 12 bases spanning the gap. CDR1 and CDR2 (germline): LNHDA, SQIVND (reference sequence). DNA of the CDR3: TGTGCCAGTAGTTCCGGACTGTCAAATTCACCCCTCCACTTT. Its translation: CASSSGLSNSPLHF.

The V and J genes are TRBV5-8 and TRBJ1-2, with D possibly matching TRBD1 (6 bases). Germline CDR1 and CDR2: SGHTS and YDEGEE. This CDR3 is 14 amino acids long. The V end lost 4 bases, the J end lost 1 base, and 11 bases lay between the germline ends. Written as DNA, the CDR3 is TGTGCCAGCAGCCCTCAGGGGTATAACTATGGCTACACCTTC. It translates to CASSPQGYNYGYTF. Based on the CDR3 plus reference TRBV5-8 and TRBJ1-2, the full variable domain is EAGVTQSPTHLIKTRGQQATLRCSPISGHTSVYWYQQALGLGLQFLLWYDEGEERNRGNFPPRFSGRQFPNYSSELNVNALELEDSALYLCASSPQGYNYGYTFGSGTRLTVV.

This clone occurred once. This sequence joins TRBV9 and TRBJ1-2; no definite D call. Trimming stripped 0 bases from V and 5 bases from J, with 11 bases between. This CDR3 contains 14 residues. Germline loops: CDR1 SGDLS, CDR2 YYNGEE. The CDR3 bases are TGTGCCAGCAGCGTAGGTCGGCGGTCATATGGCTACACCTTC. Protein: CASSVGRRSYGYTF.

The CDR3 DNA follows: TGCGCCAGCAGCTTGGCAGGACAGACAATTGAAGCTTTCTTT. It translates to CASSLAGQTIEAFF. The V and J genes are TRBV5-1 and TRBJ1-1, with a possible D match to TRBD1 (6 bases). The V gene lost 0 bases and the J gene lost 7 bases, with 13 bases spanning the gap. The CDR3 has 14 residues. CDR1 SGHRS and CDR2 YFSETQ come from the germline V gene.

The chain carries TRBV11-3 and TRBJ1-1; D remains ambiguous. Looked up from germline, CDR1 is SGHNT and CDR2 is YENEEA. Trimming cost V 3 bases and J 1 base, with 6 bases left between them. The CDR3 loop spans 13 amino acids. The DNA of the CDR3 is TGTGCCAGCAGCTTCACAGCGAACACTGAAGCTTTCTTT. Translating it yields CASSFTANTEAFF.

V usage is TRBV18 and J usage is TRBJ1-1; D remains ambiguous. V lost 3 bases and J lost 0, with 14 bases in between. The CDR3 loop spans 16 amino acids. Germline V lookup: CDR1 KGHSH, CDR2 LQKENI. The DNA for the CDR3 is TGTGCCAGCTCACCTGGTATCGGACTTGTGAACACTGAAGCTTTCTTT. Amino acids: CASSPGIGLVNTEAFF.

This sequence joins TRBV19 and TRBJ2-4, with D possibly TRBD2 on 6 matching bases. Germline lookup yields CDR1 LNHDA and CDR2 SQIVND (reference sequence). The V and J ends lost 4 bases and 2 bases respectively, with 15 bases between them. The CDR3 has 16 amino acids. Written as DNA, the CDR3 is TGTGCCAGTAGTAAGAACGGGGGACCCACCAAAAACATTCAGTACTTC. Amino acids: CASSKNGGPTKNIQYF.

The J gene is TRBJ2-7, the V gene TRBV14; D is uncertain. With 3 bases removed from V and 2 bases from J, the gap between germline ends came to 8 bases. The CDR3 totals 13 residues. Germline lookup yields CDR1 SGHDN and CDR2 FVKESK. The CDR3 region is CASSHQDTYEQYF. In DNA, the CDR3 is TGTGCCAGCAGCCACCAAGACACCTACGAGCAGTACTTC.

This rearrangement joins TRBV7-9 to TRBJ2-5, with 11 nucleotides matching TRBD1. Germline trimming cut 5 bases from V and 3 bases from J; bases unmatched to any gene: 5. The CDR3 contains 15 residues. The germline gives CDR1 SEHNR, CDR2 FQNEAQ (reference sequence). The CDR3 DNA reads as TGTGCCAGCAGCGCCTGGACAGGGGGCGAAGAGACCCAGTACTTC. Residues: CASSAWTGGEETQYF.

Here the CDR3 DNA reads TGTGCCAGCAGTGAAGTCTGGAGTATCGATCAGCCCCAGCATTTT. This sequence encodes CASSEVWSIDQPQHF. The chain is built from TRBV6-1 and TRBJ1-5; D unclear. Per the germline V gene, CDR1 is MNHNS and CDR2 is SASEGT. V lost 1 base and J lost 5, with 12 bases in between. CDR3 length equals 15 residues.

The chain recombines TRBV9 with TRBJ2-7; maybe TRBD1 (6 bases). Looked up from germline, CDR1 is SGDLS and CDR2 is YYNGEE. The length of the CDR3 is 13 residues. V shed 2 bases and J shed 3 bases, with 9 bases lying between them. CDR3 DNA: TGTGCCAGCAGCGTTGAACAGGGCTACGAGCAGTACTTC. As protein: CASSVEQGYEQYF.

The gene calls are TRBV6-6 and TRBJ2-7; the D gene is possibly TRBD1 (5 bases). CDR3 length: 12 residues. The V gene's germline CDR1 is MNHNY and CDR2 SVGAGI (reference sequence). V dropped 7 bases and J dropped 3 bases, with 10 bases sitting between them. The CDR3 sequence is CASNDSGYEQYF. CDR3 DNA sequence: TGTGCCAGCAACGACAGTGGCTACGAGCAGTACTTC.

The chain carries TRBV27 and TRBJ1-1, with 7 nucleotides matching TRBD1. The J segment lost 2 bases and the V segment lost 3 bases, leaving 9 bases of the junction unmatched. Germline CDR1 MNHEY, CDR2 SMNVEV (reference sequence). The CDR3 length is 16 residues. The CDR3 DNA follows: TGTGCCAGCAGTTTCCTCGACAGGGTGGACAACACTGAAGCTTTCTTT. Its protein is CASSFLDRVDNTEAFF.

This chain joins TRBV6-1 and TRBJ1-4; a weak D match, TRBD1 (5 bases). V lost 6 bases and J 8 bases, leaving 16 bases between the germline ends. This CDR3 has 14 amino acids. The V gene's germline CDR1 is MNHNS and CDR2 SASEGT. CDR3 loop: CASSLVGRQEKLFF. In DNA, the CDR3 is TGTGCCAGCAGCCTCGTGGGGCGCCAGGAAAAACTGTTTTTT.